This T cell receptor beta chain stems from a study of tumor-infiltrating lymphocytes in primary liver carcinoma. Turning to this clonotype: A read error may be the cause here, since a much bigger clone is one base away.

The input was around 530 ng total RNA; TCR beta cDNA was made from it with a constant-region primer. Three nested multiplex PCR rounds, a slightly modified ARM-PCR method, built the TCR beta libraries. TRBV1-TRBV30 forward primers paired with a C-beta reverse primer drove the first two PCR rounds, roughly 9 cycles each. TCRdb ran MiXCR on the multiplex PCR reads and lists one entry per CDR3 protein. The profile shows about 200,000 distinct CDR3 sequences, about 61% of them singletons. This CDR3 comprises 14 residues. CDR1 LGHNA and CDR2 YNFKEQ come from the germline V gene. Trimming at V came to 0 bases and at J to 10 bases, leaving 6 bases not matched to a gene. The blood RNA (from unsorted whole blood) was obtained, and germline DNA was also extracted.

The specimen was peripheral blood. The chain carries TRBV4-2 and TRBJ1-2; 9 bases fit TRBD1. This sequence was found in a woman aged 60-75 years with primary liver carcinoma and hepatitis B virus infection. CDR3 DNA sequence: TGTGCCAGCAGCCAAGATCGGACAGGGGATGACTACACCTTC. Translation gives CASSQDRTGDDYTF.